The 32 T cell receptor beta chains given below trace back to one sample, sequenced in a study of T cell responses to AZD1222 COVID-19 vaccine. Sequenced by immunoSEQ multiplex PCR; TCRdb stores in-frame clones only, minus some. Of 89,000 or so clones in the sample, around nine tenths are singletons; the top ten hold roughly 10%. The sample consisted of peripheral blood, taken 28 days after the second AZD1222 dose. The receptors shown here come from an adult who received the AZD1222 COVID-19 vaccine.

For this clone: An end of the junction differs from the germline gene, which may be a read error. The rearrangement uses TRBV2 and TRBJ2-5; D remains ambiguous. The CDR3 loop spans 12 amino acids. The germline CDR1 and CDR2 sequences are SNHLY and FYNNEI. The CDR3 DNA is TGTGCCGGCAGCATGACCCTAGAGACCCAGTACTTC. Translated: CAGSMTLETQYF.

Here the CDR3 reads CATSRAPGRATNEKLFF. CDR3 DNA sequence: TGTGCCACCAGCAGAGCCCCAGGGAGGGCAACTAATGAAAAACTGTTTTTT. The chain couples TRBV15 to TRBJ1-4; maybe TRBD1 (5 bases). V lost 1 base to trimming and J lost 0 bases, with 12 bases between them. Germline-derived CDR1 and CDR2 are LNHNV and YYDKDF (reference sequence). This CDR3 comprises 17 residues.

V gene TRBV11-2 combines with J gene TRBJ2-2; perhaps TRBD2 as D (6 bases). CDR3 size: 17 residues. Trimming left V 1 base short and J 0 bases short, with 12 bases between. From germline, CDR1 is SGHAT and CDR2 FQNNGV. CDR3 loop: CASSLGTWEANTGELFF. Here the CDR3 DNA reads TGTGCCAGCAGCTTAGGGACTTGGGAGGCGAACACCGGGGAGCTGTTTTTT.

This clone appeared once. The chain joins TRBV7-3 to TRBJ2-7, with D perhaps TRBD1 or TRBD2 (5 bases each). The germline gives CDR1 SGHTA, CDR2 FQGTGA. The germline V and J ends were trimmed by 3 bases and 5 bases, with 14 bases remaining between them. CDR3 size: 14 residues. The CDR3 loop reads CASSFGPGTDEQYF. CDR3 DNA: TGTGCCAGCAGCTTCGGTCCGGGGACGGACGAGCAGTACTTC.

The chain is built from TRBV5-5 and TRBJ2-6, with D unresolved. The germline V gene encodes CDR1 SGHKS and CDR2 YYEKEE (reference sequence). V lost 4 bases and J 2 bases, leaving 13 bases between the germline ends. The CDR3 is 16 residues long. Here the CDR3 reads CASSPGLGPGANVLTF. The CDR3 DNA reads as TGTGCCAGCAGCCCCGGCCTCGGCCCTGGGGCCAACGTCCTGACTTTC. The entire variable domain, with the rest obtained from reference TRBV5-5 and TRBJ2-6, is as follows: DAGVTQSPTHLIKTRGQQVTLRCSPISGHKSVSWYQQVLGQGPQFIFQYYEKEERGRGNFPDRFSARQFPNYSSELNVNALLLGDSALYLCASSPGLGPGANVLTFGAGSRLTVL.

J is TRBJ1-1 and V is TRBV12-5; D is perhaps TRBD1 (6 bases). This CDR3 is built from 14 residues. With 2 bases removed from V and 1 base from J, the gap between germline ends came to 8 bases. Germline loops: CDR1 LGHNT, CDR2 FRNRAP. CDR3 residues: CASGLPGQNTEAFF. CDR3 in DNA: TGTGCTAGTGGTTTGCCGGGACAGAACACTGAAGCTTTCTTT.

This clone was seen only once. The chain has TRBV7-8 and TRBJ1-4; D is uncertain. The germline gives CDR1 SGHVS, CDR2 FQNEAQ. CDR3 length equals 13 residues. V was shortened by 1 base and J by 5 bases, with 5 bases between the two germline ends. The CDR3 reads CASSLDLNEKLFF. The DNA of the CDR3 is TGTGCCAGCAGCTTAGACCTGAATGAAAAACTGTTTTTT.

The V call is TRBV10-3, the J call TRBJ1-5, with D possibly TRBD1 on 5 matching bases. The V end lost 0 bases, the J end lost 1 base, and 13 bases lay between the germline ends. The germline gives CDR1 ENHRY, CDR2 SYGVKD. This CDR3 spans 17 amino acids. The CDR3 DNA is TGTGCCATCAGTGAGTCGATCGGACAACAAAGCAATCAGCCCCAGCATTTT. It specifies CAISESIGQQSNQPQHF.

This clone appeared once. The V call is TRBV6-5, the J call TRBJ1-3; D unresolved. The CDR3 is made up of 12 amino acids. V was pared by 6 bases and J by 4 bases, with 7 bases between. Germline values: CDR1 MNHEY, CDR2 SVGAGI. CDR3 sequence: CASRRAGNTIYF. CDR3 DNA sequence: TGTGCCAGCAGGAGGGCAGGAAACACCATATATTTT.

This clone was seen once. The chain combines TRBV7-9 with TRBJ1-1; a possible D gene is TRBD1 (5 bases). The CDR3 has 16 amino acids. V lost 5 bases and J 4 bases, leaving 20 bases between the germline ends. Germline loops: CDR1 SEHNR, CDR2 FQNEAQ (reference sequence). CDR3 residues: CASSLWMGSGGTEAFF. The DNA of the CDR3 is TGTGCCAGCAGCCTGTGGATGGGGAGCGGGGGCACTGAAGCTTTCTTT.

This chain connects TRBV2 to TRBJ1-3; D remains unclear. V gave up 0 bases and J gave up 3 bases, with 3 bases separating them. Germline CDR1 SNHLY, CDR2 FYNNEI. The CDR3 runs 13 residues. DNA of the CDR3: TGTGCCAGCAGTGAAGCGCTTGGAAACACCATATATTTT. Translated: CASSEALGNTIYF.

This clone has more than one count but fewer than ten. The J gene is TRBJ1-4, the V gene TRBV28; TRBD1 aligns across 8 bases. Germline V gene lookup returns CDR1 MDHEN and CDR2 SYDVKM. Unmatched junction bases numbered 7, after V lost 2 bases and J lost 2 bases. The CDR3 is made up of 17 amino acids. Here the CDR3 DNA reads TGTGCCAGCAGTTTACCGAACAGGGGGGTGACTAATGAAAAACTGTTTTTT. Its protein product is CASSLPNRGVTNEKLFF.

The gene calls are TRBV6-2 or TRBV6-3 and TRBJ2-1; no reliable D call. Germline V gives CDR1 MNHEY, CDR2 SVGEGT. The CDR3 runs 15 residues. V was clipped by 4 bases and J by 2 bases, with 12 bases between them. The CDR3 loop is CASSFPGRTYNEQFF. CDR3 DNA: TGTGCCAGCAGTTTTCCGGGCCGAACCTACAATGAGCAGTTCTTC.

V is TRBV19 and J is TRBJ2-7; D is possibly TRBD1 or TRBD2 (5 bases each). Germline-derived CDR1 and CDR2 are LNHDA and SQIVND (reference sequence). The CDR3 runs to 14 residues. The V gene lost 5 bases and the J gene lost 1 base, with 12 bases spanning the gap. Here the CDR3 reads CASSLSGTSYEQYF. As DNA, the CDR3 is TGTGCCAGTAGTCTTTCCGGGACGTCCTACGAGCAGTACTTC.

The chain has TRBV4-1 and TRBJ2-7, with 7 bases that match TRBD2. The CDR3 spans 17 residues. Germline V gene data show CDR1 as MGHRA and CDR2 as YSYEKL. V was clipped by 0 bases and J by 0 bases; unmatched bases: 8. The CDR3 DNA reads TGCGCCAGCAGCCAAGAACGGGCGACTAGCCTCTCCTACGAGCAGTACTTC. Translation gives CASSQERATSLSYEQYF.

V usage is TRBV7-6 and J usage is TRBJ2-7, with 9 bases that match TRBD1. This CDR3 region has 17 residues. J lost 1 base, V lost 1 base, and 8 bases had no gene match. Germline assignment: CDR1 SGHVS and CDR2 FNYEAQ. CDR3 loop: CASSLVGGTGTSYEQYF. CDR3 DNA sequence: TGTGCCAGCAGCTTAGTAGGCGGGACAGGGACTTCCTACGAGCAGTACTTC.

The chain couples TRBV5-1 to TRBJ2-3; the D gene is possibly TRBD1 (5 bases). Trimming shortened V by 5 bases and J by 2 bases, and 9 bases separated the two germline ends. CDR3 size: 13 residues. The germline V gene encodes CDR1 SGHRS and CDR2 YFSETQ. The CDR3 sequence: CASSRTPTDTQYF. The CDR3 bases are TGCGCCAGCAGTCGGACACCCACAGATACGCAGTATTTT.

CDR3 residues: CASSNGYLNEKLFF. CDR3 sequence (DNA): TGTGCCAGCTCAAATGGCTACCTTAATGAAAAACTGTTTTTT. This rearrangement joins TRBV19 to TRBJ1-4; D not resolved. Per germline, CDR1 LNHDA and CDR2 SQIVND (reference sequence). The V and J ends lost 9 bases and 4 bases respectively, with 15 bases between them. The CDR3 extends over 14 amino acids. Full variable domain (rest looked up from reference TRBV19 and TRBJ1-4): DGGITQSPKYLFRKEGQNVTLSCEQNLNHDAMYWYRQDPGQGLRLIYYSQIVNDFQKGDIAEGYSVSREKKESFPLTVTSAQKNPTAFYLCASSNGYLNEKLFFGSGTQLSVL.

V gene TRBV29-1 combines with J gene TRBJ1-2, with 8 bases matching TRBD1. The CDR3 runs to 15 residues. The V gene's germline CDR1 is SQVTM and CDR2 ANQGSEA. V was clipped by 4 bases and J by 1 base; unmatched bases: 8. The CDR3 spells CSVGGQGDLNYGYTF. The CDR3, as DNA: TGCAGCGTTGGCGGACAGGGAGATCTTAACTATGGCTACACCTTC.

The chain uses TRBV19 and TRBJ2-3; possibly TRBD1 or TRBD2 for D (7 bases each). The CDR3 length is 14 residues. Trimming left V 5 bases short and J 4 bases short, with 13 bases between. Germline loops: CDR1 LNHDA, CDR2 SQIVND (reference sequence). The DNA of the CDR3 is TGTGCCAGTAGTCCCAGGGGGGGGGCAGATACGCAGTATTTT. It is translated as CASSPRGGADTQYF.

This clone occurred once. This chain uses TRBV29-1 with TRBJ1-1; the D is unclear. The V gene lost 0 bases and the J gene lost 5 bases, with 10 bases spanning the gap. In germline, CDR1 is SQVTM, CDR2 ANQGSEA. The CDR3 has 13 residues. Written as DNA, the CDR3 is TGCAGCGTTGAAGACCCCTTAGGAACTGAAGCTTTCTTT. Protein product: CSVEDPLGTEAFF. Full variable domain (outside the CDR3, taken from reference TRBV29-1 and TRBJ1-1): SAVISQKPSRDICQRGTSLTIQCQVDSQVTMMFWYRQQPGQSLTLIATANQGSEATYESGFVIDKFPISRPNLTFSTLTVSNMSPEDSSIYLCSVEDPLGTEAFFGQGTRLTVV.

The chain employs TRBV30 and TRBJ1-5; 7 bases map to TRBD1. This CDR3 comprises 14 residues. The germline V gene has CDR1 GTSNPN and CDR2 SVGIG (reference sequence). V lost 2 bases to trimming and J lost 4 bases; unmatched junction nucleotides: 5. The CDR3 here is CAWSTQQGNQPQHF. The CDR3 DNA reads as TGTGCCTGGAGTACTCAACAGGGGAATCAGCCCCAGCATTTT.

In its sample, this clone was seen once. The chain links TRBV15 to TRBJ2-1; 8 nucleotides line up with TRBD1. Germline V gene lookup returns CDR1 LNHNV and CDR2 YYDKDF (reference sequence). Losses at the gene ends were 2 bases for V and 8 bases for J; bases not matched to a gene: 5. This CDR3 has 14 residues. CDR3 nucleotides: TGTGCCACCAGCAGAACGGACAGGGTCTATGAGCAGTTCTTC. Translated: CATSRTDRVYEQFF.

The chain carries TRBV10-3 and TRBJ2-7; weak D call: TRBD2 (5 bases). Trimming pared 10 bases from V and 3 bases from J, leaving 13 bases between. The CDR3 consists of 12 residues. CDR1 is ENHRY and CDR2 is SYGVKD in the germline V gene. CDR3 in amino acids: CATRPGNYEQYF. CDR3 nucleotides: TGTGCCACCCGGCCGGGGAACTACGAGCAGTACTTC.

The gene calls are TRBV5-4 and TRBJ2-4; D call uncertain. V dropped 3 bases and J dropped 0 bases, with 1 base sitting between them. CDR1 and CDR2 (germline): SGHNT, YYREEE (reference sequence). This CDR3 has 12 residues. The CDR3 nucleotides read TGTGCCAGCAGCTCAGCCAAAAACATTCAGTACTTC. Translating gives CASSSAKNIQYF.

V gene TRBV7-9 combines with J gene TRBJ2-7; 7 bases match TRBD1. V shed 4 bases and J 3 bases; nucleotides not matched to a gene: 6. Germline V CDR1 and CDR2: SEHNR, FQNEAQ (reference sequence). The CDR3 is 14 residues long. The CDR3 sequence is CASSSTGESYEQYF. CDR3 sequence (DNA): TGTGCCAGCAGCTCCACAGGGGAAAGCTACGAGCAGTACTTC.

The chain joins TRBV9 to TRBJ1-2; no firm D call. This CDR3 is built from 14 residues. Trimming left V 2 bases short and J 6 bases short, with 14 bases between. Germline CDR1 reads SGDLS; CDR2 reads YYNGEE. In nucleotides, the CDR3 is TGTGCCAGCAGCGTGCATGTGACCGGAGATGGCTACACCTTC. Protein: CASSVHVTGDGYTF.

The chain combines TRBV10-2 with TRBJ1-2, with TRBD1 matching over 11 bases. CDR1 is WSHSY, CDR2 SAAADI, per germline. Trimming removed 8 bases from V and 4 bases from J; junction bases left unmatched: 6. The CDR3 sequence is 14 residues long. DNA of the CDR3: TGCGCCAGCGGACAGGGGGCGCTTAGCTATGGCTACACCTTC. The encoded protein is CASGQGALSYGYTF.

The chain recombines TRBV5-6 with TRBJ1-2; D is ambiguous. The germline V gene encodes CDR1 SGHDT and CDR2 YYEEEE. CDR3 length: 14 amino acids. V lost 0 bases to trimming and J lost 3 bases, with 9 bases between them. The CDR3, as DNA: TGTGCCAGCAGCTTGGGACGGTGGGACTATGGCTACACCTTC. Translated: CASSLGRWDYGYTF.

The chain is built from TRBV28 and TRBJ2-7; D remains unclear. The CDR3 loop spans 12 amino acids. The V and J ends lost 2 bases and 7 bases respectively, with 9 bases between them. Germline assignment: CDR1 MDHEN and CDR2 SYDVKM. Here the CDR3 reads CASSLTVREQYF. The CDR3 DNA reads TGTGCCAGCAGTTTAACGGTCCGAGAGCAGTACTTC.

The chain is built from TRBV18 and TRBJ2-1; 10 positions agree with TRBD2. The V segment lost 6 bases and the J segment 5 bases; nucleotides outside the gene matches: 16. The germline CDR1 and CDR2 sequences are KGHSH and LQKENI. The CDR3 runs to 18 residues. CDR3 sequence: CASSPPRASGRRDNEQFF. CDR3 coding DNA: TGTGCCAGCTCCCCGCCACGGGCTAGCGGGAGAAGAGACAATGAGCAGTTCTTC.

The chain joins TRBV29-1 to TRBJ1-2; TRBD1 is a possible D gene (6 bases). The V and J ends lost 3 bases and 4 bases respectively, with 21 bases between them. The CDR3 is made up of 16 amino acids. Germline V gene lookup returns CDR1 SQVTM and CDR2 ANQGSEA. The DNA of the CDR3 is TGCAGCGTTGACCGAGGGGGGGCGCCGAAAACCTATGGCTACACCTTC. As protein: CSVDRGGAPKTYGYTF.